The 11 T cell receptor beta chains presented below share a single source sample, sequenced in a study of T-cell reconstitution after alpha-beta-depleted transplantation in children (dated by TCRdb to about 2016). The intended sense of this specimen's treatment or condition label: allogeneic hematopoietic cell transplantation with graft depleted of TCRalphabeta T cells and CD19 B cells. Libraries were prepared through PCR. Sequencing took place on an Illumina HiSeq 2500. Molecular barcoding was employed in the preparation of TCR libraries, with unique molecular identifiers being used to normalize TCRbeta repertoire quantification. TCRdb reprocessing: public reads trimmed at Q25 with fastp, clones called with MiXCR, in-frame beta chains kept. CDR3 protein duplicates are merged, each entry listing the most common genes and DNA. The sample profile shows about 590,000 distinct CDR3 sequences; over 10% of them were found once. The top ten clones comprise 2.2% of the sample.

Sequenced material: PBMCs, mostly from graft donor cells, taken 360 days after TCRalphabeta/CD19-depleted stem cell transplant. These receptors came from a male patient between 5 and 17 years old who had a stem cell transplant for acute myeloid leukemia, so the T cells may come from the graft donor.

This clonotype was detected ten times or more. This chain links TRBV12-3 or TRBV12-4 with TRBJ2-4; tentatively, D is TRBD1 (7 bases). V shed 3 bases and J shed 2 bases, with 11 bases lying between them. The CDR3 extends over 15 amino acids. CDR3 nucleotide sequence: TGTGCCAGCAGTTTTACAGGGGACTCCAAAAACATTCAGTACTTC. Its protein product is CASSFTGDSKNIQYF.

Note on this clonotype: A read error may account for a junction end that differs from germline. The chain carries TRBV28 and TRBJ1-1; the match to TRBD1 covers 8 bases. Germline V CDR1 and CDR2: MDHEN, SYDVKM. The CDR3 has 14 amino acids. The CDR3 loop is CASSTAGTGTEPFF. The DNA of the CDR3 is TGTGCCAGCAGTACGGCCGGGACAGGCACTGAACCTTTCTTT.

This chain uses TRBV7-9 with TRBJ2-2, with 11 bases fitting TRBD1. Germline V gene data show CDR1 as SEHNR and CDR2 as FQNEAQ (reference sequence). The CDR3 consists of 17 residues. The ends lost 1 base at V and 1 base at J; junction bases unmatched: 2. This CDR3 is CASSLGTGGLNTGELFF. DNA for the CDR3: TGTGCCAGCAGCTTAGGGACAGGGGGCTTGAACACCGGGGAGCTGTTTTTT. Full variable domain (rest looked up from reference TRBV7-9 and TRBJ2-2): DTGVSQNPRHKITKRGQNVTFRCDPISEHNRLYWYRQTLGQGPEFLTYFQNEAQLEKSRLLSDRFSAERPKGSFSTLEIQRTEQGDSAMYLCASSLGTGGLNTGELFFGEGSRLTVL.

This clonotype has ten or more counts. The chain is built from TRBV12-3 or TRBV12-4 and TRBJ2-1; 10 positions match TRBD2. The CDR3 consists of 15 residues. Losses at the gene ends were 7 bases for V and 6 bases for J; bases not matched to a gene: 9. Here the CDR3 DNA reads TGTGCCAGCACCTTGGGGACTAGCGTCATCAATGAGCAGTTCTTC. Translation: CASTLGTSVINEQFF.

This clonotype was seen only a few times. The rearrangement joins TRBV4-2 to TRBJ2-7, with a possible D match to TRBD1 (6 bases). CDR1 and CDR2 (germline): LGHNA, YNFKEQ. V lost 4 bases and J lost 2, with 39 bases in between. The CDR3 extends over 23 amino acids. The CDR3 DNA reads as TGTGCCAGCAGCCCTACAGGCCTCAGCCGGGACATTGTCGGGCACCCTGGTACCTACGAGCAGTACTTC. Protein product: CASSPTGLSRDIVGHPGTYEQYF.

Ten or more counts support this clonotype. The chain employs TRBV5-1 and TRBJ2-5; D is undetermined. CDR1 is SGHRS and CDR2 is YFSETQ in the germline V gene. Trimming took 4 bases from V and 2 from J, leaving 6 bases between them. The CDR3 sequence is 12 residues long. CDR3 protein: CASSKPQETQYF. The CDR3 DNA sequence: TGCGCCAGCAGCAAACCACAAGAGACCCAGTACTTC.

In this sample, this clonotype turned up a few times. The CDR3 coding sequence is TGCAGCGTCACCTTTGGGACAGGGCCGGGTATCGAGCAGTACTTC. Amino acids: CSVTFGTGPGIEQYF. The chain joins TRBV29-1 to TRBJ2-7; TRBD1 matches at 9 bases. Germline CDR1 and CDR2: SQVTM and ANQGSEA. The CDR3 covers 15 residues. The junction had 15 bases not matched to a gene; V was cut back by 6 bases and J by 6 bases.

This clonotype was picked up a small number of times. V usage is TRBV7-8 and J usage is TRBJ2-3; TRBD2 agrees at 15 bases. There are 20 residues in the CDR3. Germline V CDR1 and CDR2: SGHVS, FQNEAQ. V shed 5 bases and J 3 bases; nucleotides not matched to a gene: 15. The CDR3: CASSEYGLAGGPIRTDTQYF. Here the CDR3 DNA reads TGTGCCAGCAGCGAATATGGACTAGCGGGAGGGCCGATTAGAACAGATACGCAGTATTTT.

This clonotype appeared a few times. The chain has TRBV20-1 and TRBJ1-6; D might be TRBD1 (5 bases). There are 14 residues in the CDR3. V gave up 3 bases and J gave up 14 bases, with 20 bases separating them. Germline CDR1 is DFQATT and CDR2 is SNEGSKA (reference sequence). CDR3: CSASGRQGYQSLHF. The CDR3 nucleotides read TGCAGTGCTAGCGGGCGGCAGGGCTATCAATCCCTCCACTTT.

This clonotype occurred a few times. This chain connects TRBV28 to TRBJ1-2; 9 bases match TRBD1. Germline V CDR1 and CDR2: MDHEN, SYDVKM. V lost 1 base, J lost 6 bases, and 3 bases stayed unmatched. The CDR3 has 14 amino acids. CDR3: CASSLSTGGDGYTF. The CDR3 coding sequence is TGTGCCAGCAGTTTATCCACAGGGGGCGATGGCTACACCTTC.

The sample holds many counts of this clonotype. The chain links TRBV20-1 to TRBJ2-1; D uncertain. The CDR3 is 13 amino acids. Trimming took off 7 bases at V and 1 base at J, with 11 bases between the two ends. Germline V gene lookup returns CDR1 DFQATT and CDR2 SNEGSKA (reference sequence). CDR3 sequence reads: CSELRLSYNEQFF. As DNA, the CDR3 is TGCAGTGAATTACGGCTATCCTACAATGAGCAGTTCTTC.